This T cell receptor (beta chain) emerged from a study of cytomegalovirus exposure and HLA in healthy donors. Overall study: Findings of an earlier analysis included 110 million or so unique TCR beta sequences from roughly 200 million T cells.

This clone was picked up one time. The CDR3 loop spans 14 amino acids. V shed 4 bases, J shed 9 bases, and the junction held 6 bases outside the gene matches. CDR1 SNHLY and CDR2 FYNNEI come from the germline V gene. This PCR relied on a set of 60 Vbeta primers and 13 Jbeta primers. Here immunoSEQ multiplex PCR was the method, and the copy in TCRdb shows in-frame clones only, minus some. The sample gives fewer than 120,000 clones, around 83% of which show up once; roughly 2.9% is in the top ten. The sequence came from a woman aged 55-70 years in good health and CMV-seropositive. The chain joins TRBV2 to TRBJ1-6; 7 bases line up with TRBD1. Sequenced: PBMCs. CDR3 nucleotides: TGTGCCAGCAGTGGTGGGACAGAGAGTTCACCCCTCCACTTT. It yields the protein CASSGGTESSPLHF.